In its sample, the clone carrying this T cell receptor beta chain was seen once. The record originates from a study of siplizumab effects on memory and regulatory T cells. The CDR3 has 16 amino acids. Germline CDR1 is SEHNR and CDR2 is FQNEAQ (reference sequence). The ends were cut back, 1 base at V and 4 bases at J, with 16 bases in the middle. Generated by immunoSEQ multiplex PCR, the TCRdb table keeps only in-frame clones and is missing some. This sample has around 65,000 clones; 79% occur once, and the top ten carry roughly 0.4%. The sequence derives from a human donor in good health. The sample taken for sequencing was memory CD4+ T cells sorted from blood. The chain has TRBV7-9 and TRBJ2-5, with D possibly being TRBD2 (7 bases). DNA of the CDR3: TGTGCCAGCAGCTTAGGGGCGGGGGCCTCGGGAGAGACCCAGTACTTC. Encoded protein: CASSLGAGASGETQYF.